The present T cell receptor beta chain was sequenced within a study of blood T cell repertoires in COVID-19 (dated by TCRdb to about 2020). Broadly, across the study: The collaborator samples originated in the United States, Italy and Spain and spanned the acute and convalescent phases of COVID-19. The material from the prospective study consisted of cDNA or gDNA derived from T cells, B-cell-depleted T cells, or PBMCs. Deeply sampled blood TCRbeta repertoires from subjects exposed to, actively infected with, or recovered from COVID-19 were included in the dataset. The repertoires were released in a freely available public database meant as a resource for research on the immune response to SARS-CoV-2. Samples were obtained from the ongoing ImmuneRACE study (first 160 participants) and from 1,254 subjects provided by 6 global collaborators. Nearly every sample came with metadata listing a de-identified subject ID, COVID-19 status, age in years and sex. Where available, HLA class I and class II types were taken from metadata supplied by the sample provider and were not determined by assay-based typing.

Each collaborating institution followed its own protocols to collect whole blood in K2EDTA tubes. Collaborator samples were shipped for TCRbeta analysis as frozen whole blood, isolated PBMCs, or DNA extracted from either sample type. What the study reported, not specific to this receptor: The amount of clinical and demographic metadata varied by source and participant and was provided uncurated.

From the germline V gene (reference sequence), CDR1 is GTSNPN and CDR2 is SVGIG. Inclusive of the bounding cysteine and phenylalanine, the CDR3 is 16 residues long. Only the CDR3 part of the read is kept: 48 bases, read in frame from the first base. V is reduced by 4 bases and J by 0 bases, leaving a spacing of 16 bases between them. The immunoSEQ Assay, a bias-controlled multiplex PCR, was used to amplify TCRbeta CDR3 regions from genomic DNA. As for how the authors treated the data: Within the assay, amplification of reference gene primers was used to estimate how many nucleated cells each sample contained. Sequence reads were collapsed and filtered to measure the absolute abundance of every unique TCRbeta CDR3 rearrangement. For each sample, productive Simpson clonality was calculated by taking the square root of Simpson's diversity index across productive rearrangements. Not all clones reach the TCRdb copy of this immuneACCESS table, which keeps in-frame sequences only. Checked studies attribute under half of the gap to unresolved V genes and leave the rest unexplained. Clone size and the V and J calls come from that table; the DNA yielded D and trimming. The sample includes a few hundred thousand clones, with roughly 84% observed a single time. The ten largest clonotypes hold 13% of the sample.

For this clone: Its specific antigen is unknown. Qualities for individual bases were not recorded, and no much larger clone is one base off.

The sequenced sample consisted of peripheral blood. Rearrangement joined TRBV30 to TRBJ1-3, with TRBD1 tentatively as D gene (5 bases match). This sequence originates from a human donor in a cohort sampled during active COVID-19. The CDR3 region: CAWIAPGATSGNTIYF. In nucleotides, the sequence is TGTGCCTGGATCGCCCCTGGGGCGACCTCTGGAAACACCATATATTTT.